The entry below describes one T cell receptor beta chain. The antigen remains undetermined. This entry comes from a study of T cell repertoires and HLA-DP antigens. Negative selection yielded untouched CD4+ T cells of average approximately 98% purity. Sequencing was performed with immunoSEQ multiplex PCR; in TCRdb, only in-frame clones are kept and a portion is missing. Of over 100,000 clones listed, about 91% were seen once; the top ten hold around 0.3%. The V end lost 2 bases, the J end lost 1 base, and 12 bases lay between the germline ends. The length of the CDR3 is 15 residues. Germline V gives CDR1 SGHNT, CDR2 YYREEE (reference sequence).

The sample comprised CD4+ T cells from PBMCs. The sequence was collected from a woman between 18 and 29 years old in good health and CMV-seronegative. The J gene is TRBJ2-5, the V gene TRBV5-4; D may match TRBD1 or TRBD2 (5 bases each). The CDR3 reads CASSFEPRGQETQYF. The CDR3 nucleotides read TGTGCCAGCAGCTTTGAGCCGAGGGGCCAAGAGACCCAGTACTTC.